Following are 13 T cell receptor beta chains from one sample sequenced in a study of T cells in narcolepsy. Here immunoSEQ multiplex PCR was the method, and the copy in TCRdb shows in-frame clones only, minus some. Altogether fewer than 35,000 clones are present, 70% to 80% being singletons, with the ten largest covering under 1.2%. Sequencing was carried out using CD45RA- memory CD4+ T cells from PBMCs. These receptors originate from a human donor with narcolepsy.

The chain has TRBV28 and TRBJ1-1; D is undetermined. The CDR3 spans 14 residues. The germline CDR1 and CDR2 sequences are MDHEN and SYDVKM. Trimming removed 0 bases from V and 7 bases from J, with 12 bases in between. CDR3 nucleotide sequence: TGTGCCAGCAGTTTATGGGGCTCCCGGGATGAAGCTTTCTTT. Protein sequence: CASSLWGSRDEAFF.

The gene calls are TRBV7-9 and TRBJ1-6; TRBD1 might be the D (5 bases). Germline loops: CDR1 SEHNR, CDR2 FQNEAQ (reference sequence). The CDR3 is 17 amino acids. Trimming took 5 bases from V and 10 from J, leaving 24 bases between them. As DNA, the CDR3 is TGTGCCAGCAGCCCCCCGGGGCGCGCGAGGGTAGAATCACCCCTCCACTTT. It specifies CASSPPGRARVESPLHF.

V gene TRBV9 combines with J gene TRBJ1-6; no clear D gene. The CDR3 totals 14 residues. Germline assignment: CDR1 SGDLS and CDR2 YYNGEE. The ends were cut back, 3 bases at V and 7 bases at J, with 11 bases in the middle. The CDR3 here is CASSAGMGNSPLHF. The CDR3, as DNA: TGTGCCAGCAGCGCCGGGATGGGCAATTCACCCCTCCACTTT. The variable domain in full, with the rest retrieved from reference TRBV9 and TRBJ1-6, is DSGVTQTPKHLITATGQRVTLRCSPRSGDLSVYWYQQSLDQGLQFLIQYYNGEERAKGNILERFSAQQFPDLHSELNLSSLELGDSALYFCASSAGMGNSPLHFGNGTRLTVT.

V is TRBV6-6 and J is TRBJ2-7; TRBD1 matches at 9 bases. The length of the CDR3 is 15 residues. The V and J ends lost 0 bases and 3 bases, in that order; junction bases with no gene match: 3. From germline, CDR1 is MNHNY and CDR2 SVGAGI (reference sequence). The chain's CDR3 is CASSYSGQGGYEQYF. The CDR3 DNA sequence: TGTGCCAGCAGTTACTCGGGACAGGGAGGCTACGAGCAGTACTTC.

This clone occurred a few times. The CDR3 reads CASTLGTASRSYEQYF. The CDR3 region has the DNA TGTGCCAGCACTTTGGGGACAGCCTCCCGCTCCTACGAGCAGTACTTC. The chain links TRBV5-6 to TRBJ2-7; 7 bases match TRBD1. The CDR3 totals 16 residues. V shed 6 bases and J 0 bases; nucleotides not matched to a gene: 12. Per germline, CDR1 SGHDT and CDR2 YYEEEE.

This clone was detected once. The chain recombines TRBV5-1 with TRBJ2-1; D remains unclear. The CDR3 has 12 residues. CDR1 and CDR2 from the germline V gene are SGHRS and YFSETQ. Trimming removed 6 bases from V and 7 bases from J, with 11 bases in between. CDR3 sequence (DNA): TGCGCCAGCACTCTACTGGGGAATGAGCAGTTCTTC. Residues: CASTLLGNEQFF.

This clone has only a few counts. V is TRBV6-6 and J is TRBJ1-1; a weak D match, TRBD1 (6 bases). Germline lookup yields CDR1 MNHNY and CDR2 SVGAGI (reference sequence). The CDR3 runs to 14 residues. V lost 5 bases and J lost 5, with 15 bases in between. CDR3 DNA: TGTGCCAGCAGTCCGGGACACCGAACGACTGAAGCTTTCTTT. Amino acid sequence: CASSPGHRTTEAFF.

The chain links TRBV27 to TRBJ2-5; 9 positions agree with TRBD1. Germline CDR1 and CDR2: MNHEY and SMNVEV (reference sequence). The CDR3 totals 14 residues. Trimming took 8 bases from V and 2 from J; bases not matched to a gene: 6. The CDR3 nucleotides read TGTGCCAGCCGCCGGGACAGGGTACAAGAGACCCAGTACTTC. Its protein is CASRRDRVQETQYF.

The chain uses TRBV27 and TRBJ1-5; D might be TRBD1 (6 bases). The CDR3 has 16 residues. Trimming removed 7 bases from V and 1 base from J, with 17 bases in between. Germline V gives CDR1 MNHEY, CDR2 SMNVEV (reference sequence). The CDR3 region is CASKRGFGQSNQPQHF. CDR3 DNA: TGTGCCAGCAAAAGGGGGTTCGGGCAAAGCAATCAGCCCCAGCATTTT.

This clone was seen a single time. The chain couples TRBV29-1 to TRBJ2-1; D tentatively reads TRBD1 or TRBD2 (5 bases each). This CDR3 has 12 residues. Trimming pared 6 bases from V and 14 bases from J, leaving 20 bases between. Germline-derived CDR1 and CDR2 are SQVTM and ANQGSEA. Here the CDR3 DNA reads TGCAGCGTAAAGGGGCCGGGAATTCCGGAGTTCTTC. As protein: CSVKGPGIPEFF.

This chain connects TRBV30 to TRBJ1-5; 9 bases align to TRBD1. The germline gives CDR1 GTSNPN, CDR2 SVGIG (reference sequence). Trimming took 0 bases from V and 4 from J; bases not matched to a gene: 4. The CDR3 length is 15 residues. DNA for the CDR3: TGTGCCTGGAGTGTACCACAGGGGGCGAATCAGCCCCAGCATTTT. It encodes CAWSVPQGANQPQHF.

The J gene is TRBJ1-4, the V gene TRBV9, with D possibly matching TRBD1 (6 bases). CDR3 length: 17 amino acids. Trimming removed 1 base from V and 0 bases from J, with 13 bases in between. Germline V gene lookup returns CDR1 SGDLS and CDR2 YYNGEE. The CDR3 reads CASSVRDRTATNEKLFF. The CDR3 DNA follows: TGTGCCAGCAGCGTACGAGACAGGACCGCAACTAATGAAAAACTGTTTTTT.

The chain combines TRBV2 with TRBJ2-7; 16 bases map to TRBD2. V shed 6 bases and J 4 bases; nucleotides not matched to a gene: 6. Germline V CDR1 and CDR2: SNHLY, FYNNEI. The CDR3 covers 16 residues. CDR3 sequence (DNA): TGTGCCAGCAGAACCGGGACTAGCGGGAGGGGGTACGAGCAGTACTTC. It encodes CASRTGTSGRGYEQYF.